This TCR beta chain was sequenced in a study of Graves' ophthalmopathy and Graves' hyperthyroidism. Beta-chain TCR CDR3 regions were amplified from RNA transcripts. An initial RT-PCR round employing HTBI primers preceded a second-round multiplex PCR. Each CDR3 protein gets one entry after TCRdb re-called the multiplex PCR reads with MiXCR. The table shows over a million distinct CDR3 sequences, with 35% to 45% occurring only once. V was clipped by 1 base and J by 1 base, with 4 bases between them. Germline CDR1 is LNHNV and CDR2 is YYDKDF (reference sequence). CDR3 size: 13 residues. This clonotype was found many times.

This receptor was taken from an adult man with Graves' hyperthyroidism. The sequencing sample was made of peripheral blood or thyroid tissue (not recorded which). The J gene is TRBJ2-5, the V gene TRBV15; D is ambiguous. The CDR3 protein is CATSRVVQETQYF. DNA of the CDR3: TGTGCCACCAGCAGAGTGGTCCAAGAGACCCAGTACTTC.